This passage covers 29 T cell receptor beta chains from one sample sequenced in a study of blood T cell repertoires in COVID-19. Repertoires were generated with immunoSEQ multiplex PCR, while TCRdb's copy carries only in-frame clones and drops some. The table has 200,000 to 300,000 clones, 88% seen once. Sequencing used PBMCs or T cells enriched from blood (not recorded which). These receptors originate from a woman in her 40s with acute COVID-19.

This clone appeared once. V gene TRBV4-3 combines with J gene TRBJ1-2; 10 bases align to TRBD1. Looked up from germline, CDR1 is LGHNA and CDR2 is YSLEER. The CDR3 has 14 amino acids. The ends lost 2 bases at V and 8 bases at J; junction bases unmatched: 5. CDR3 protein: CASSQTGTGVGYTF. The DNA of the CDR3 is TGCGCCAGCAGCCAAACCGGGACAGGGGTAGGCTACACCTTC.

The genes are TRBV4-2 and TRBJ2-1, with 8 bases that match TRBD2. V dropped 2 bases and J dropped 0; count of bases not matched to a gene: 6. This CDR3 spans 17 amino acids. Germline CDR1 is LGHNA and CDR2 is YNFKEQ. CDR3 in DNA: TGTGCCAGCAGCCAAACTTTAAGCGGGAGCTCCTACAATGAGCAGTTCTTC. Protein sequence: CASSQTLSGSSYNEQFF.

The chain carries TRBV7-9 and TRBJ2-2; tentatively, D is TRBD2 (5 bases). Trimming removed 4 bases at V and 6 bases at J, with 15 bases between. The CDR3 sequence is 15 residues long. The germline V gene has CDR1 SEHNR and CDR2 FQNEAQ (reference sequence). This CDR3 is CASSSPITSSGELFF. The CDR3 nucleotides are TGTGCCAGCAGCTCACCTATAACTAGTTCCGGGGAGCTGTTTTTT. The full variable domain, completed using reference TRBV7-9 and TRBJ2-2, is DTGVSQNPRHKITKRGQNVTFRCDPISEHNRLYWYRQTLGQGPEFLTYFQNEAQLEKSRLLSDRFSAERPKGSFSTLEIQRTEQGDSAMYLCASSSPITSSGELFFGEGSRLTVL.

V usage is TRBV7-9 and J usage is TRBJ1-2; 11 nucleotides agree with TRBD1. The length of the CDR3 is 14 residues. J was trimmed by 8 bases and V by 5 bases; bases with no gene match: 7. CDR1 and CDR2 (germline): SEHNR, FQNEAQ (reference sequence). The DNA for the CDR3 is TGTGCCAGCAGCCCATCGGGACAGGGGGTAGGCTACACCTTC. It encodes CASSPSGQGVGYTF.

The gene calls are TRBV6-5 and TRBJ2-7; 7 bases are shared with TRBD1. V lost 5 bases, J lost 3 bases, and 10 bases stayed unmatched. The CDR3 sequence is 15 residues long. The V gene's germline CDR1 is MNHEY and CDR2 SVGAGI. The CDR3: CASSPSGTVDYEQYF. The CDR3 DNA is TGTGCCAGCAGTCCTTCCGGGACAGTCGACTACGAGCAGTACTTC.

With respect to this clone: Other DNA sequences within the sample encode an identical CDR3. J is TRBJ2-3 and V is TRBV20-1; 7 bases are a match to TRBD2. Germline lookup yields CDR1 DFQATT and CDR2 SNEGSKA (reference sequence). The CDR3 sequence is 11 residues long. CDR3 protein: CRAGEADTQYF. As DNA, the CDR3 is TGCAGGGCGGGGGAGGCAGATACGCAGTATTTT.

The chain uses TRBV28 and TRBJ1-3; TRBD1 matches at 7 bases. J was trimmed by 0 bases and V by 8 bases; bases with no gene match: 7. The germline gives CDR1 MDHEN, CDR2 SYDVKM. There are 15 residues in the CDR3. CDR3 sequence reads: CASGSGQHSGNTIYF. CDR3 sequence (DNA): TGTGCCAGCGGATCGGGACAGCACTCTGGAAACACCATATATTTT.

In DNA, the CDR3 is TGCGCCAGCAGCAACAGGGCGGGGAACACCGGGGAGCTGTTTTTT. As protein: CASSNRAGNTGELFF. The rearrangement joins TRBV5-1 to TRBJ2-2; tentative D call: TRBD1 (6 bases). CDR1 and CDR2 from the germline V gene are SGHRS and YFSETQ. CDR3 length: 15 residues. The germline V and J ends were trimmed by 4 bases and 1 base, with 11 bases remaining between them.

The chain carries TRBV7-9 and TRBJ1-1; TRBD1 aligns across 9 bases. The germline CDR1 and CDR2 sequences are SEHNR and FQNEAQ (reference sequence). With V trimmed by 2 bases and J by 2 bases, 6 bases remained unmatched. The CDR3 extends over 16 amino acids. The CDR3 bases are TGTGCCAGCAGCTTAACAGGGGGCGCGGGTAACACTGAAGCTTTCTTT. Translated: CASSLTGGAGNTEAFF.

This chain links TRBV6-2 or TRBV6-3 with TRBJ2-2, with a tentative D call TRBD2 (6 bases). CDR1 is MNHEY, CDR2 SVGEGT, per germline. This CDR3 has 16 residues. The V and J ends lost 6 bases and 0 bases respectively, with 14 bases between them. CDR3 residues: CASSPRRGPNTGELFF. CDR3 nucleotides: TGTGCCAGCAGCCCTAGGAGGGGTCCGAACACCGGGGAGCTGTTTTTT.

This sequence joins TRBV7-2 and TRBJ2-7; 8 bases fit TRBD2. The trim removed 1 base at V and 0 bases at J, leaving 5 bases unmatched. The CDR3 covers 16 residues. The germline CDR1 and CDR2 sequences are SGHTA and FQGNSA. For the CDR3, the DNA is TGTGCCAGCAGCTTAGATAAGCGGGGGAGCTCCTACGAGCAGTACTTC. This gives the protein CASSLDKRGSSYEQYF.

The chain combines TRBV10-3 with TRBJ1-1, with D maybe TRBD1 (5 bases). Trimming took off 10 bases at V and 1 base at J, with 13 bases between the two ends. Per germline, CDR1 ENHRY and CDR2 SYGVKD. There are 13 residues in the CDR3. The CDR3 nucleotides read TGTGCCACCACCAATGGACAGAACACTGAAGCTTTCTTT. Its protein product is CATTNGQNTEAFF.

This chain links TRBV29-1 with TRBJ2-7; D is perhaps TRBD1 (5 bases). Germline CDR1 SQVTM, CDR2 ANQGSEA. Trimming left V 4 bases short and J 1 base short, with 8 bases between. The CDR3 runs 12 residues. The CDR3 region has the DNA TGCAGCGTTGTGTCAGGGTCCTACGAGCAGTACGTC. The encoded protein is CSVVSGSYEQYV.

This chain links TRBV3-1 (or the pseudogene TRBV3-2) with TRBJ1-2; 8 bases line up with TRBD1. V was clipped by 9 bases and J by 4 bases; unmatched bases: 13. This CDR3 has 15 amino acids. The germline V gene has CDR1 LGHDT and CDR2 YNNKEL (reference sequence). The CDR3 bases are TGTGCCAGGAGGGCAGGGGGCCTTCGGGTCTATGGCTACACCTTC. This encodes CARRAGGLRVYGYTF.

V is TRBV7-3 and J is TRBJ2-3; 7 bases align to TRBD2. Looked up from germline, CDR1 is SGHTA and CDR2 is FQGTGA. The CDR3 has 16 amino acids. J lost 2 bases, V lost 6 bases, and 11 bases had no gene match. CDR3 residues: CASRAYGLAVTDTQYF. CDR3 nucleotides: TGTGCCAGCAGGGCCTACGGGCTAGCGGTCACAGATACGCAGTATTTT.

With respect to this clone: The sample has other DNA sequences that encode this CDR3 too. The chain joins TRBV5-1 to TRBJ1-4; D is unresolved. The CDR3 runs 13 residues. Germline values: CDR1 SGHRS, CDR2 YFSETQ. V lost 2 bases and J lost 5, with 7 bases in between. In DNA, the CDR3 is TGCGCCAGCAGCTTAGGCGGGAATGAAAAACTGTTTTTT. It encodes CASSLGGNEKLFF.

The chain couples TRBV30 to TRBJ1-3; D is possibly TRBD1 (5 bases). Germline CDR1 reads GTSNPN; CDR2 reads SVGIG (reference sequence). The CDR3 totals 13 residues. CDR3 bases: TGTGGTTACGCGGGGACCTCTGGAAACACCATATATTTT. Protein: CGYAGTSGNTIYF.

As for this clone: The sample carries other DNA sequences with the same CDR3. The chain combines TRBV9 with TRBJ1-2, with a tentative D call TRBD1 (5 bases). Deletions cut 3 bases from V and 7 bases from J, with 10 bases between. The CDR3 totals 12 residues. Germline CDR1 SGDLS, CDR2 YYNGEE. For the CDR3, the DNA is TGTGCCAGCAGCGCGGGGGTGCGTGGCTACACCTTC. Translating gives CASSAGVRGYTF.

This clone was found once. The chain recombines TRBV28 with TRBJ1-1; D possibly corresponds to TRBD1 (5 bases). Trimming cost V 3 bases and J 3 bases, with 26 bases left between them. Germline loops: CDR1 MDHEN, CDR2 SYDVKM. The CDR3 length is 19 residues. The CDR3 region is CASSFQGGWGAIRDTEAFF. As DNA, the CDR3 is TGTGCCAGCAGTTTTCAGGGAGGATGGGGAGCGATACGGGACACTGAAGCTTTCTTT.

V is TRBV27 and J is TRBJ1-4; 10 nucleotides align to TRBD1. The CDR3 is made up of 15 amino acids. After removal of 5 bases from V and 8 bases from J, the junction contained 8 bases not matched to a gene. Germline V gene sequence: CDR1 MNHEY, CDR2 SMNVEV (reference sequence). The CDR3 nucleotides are TGTGCCAGCAGTCCGGCCGGGACAGGGGACGAAAAACTGTTTTTT. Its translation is CASSPAGTGDEKLFF.

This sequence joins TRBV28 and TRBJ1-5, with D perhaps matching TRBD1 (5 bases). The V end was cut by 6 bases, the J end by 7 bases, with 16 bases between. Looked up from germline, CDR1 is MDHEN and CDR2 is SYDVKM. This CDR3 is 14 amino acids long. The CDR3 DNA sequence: TGTGCCAGCAGCCGGGGAGGGGACCTACAGCCCCAGCATTTT. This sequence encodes CASSRGGDLQPQHF.

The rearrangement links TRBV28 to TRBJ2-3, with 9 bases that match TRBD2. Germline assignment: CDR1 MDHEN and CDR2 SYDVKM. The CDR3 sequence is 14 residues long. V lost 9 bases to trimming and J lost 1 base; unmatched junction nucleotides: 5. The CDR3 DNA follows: TGTGCCAGTAGCGGGAGTGTCGGCACAGATACGCAGTATTTT. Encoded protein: CASSGSVGTDTQYF.

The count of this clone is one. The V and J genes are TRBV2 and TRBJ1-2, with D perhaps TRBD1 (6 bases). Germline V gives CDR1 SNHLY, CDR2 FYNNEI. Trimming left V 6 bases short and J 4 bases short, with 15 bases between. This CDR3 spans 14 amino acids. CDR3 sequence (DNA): TGTGCCAGCAGGCCCACAGGGATCGTCTATGGCTACACCTTC. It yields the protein CASRPTGIVYGYTF.

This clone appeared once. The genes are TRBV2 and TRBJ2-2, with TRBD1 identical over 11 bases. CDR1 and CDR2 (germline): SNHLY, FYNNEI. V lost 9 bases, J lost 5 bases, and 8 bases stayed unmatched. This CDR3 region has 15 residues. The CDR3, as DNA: TGTGCCAGTAGTAAGGGACAGGGGGTTACCGGGGAGCTGTTTTTT. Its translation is CASSKGQGVTGELFF.

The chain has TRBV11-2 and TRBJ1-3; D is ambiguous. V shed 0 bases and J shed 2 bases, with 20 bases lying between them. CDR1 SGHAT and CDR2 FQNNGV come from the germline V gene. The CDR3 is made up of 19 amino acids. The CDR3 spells CASSLERRAPAGPGNTIYF. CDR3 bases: TGTGCCAGCAGCTTAGAACGGAGGGCTCCCGCCGGTCCTGGAAACACCATATATTTT.

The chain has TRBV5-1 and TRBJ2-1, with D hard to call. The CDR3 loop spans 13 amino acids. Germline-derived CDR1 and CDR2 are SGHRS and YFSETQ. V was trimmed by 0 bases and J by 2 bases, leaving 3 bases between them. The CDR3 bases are TGCGCCAGCAGCTTGGATACCTACAATGAGCAGTTCTTC. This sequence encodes CASSLDTYNEQFF.

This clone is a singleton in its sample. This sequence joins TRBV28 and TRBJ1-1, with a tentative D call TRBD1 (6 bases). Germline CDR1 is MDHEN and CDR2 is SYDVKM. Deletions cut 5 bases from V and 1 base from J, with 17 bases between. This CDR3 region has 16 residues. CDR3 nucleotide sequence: TGTGCCAGCAGTCCGACGACAGGAACCGGGAACACTGAAGCTTTCTTT. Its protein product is CASSPTTGTGNTEAFF.

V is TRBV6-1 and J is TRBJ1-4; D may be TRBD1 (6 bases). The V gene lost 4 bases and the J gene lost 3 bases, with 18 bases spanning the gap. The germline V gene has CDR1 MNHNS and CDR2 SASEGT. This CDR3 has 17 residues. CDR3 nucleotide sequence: TGTGCCAGCAGTGGCCAGGGGTCGTCTGGGGCTAATGAAAAACTGTTTTTT. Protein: CASSGQGSSGANEKLFF.

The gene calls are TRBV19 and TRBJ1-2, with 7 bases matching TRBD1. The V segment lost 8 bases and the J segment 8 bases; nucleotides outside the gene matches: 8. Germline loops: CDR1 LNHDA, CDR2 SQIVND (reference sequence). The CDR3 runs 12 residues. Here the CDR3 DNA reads TGTGCCAGTCTCCGGGACAGCTCGGGCTACACCTTC. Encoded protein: CASLRDSSGYTF.